This TCR beta chain was found in a study of human T cells and chemical hapten exposure. Across the study: Diphenylcyclopropenone was applied weekly to patients' scalps across the roughly 25-week study.

Time point specified: patch test 3, about 24 weeks after DPC sensitization. Described treatment: therapeutic diphenylcyclopropenone sensitization with weekly scalp DPC. In every case, blood was obtained before the patch test was applied. General observations from the study: Following DPC sensitization, TCRs present above 1 in 1000 frequency showed no change. Large CDR3 similarity clusters arose significantly more often from expanded TCRs than from controls.

This clonotype was counted between two and nine times. Its antigen is currently unknown. Germline V CDR1 and CDR2: MDHEN, SYDVKM. Losses at the gene ends were 1 base for V and 3 bases for J; bases not matched to a gene: 8. This CDR3 has 17 residues. MiXCR was run by TCRdb on the RACE reads, yielding one entry per CDR3 protein. This sample has about 160,000 distinct CDR3 sequences, with roughly a quarter found just once. This clonotype was sampled from a woman between 18 and 29 years old with alopecia areata. Some clones in this sample may be carry-over from other donors' samples. Sequencing used whole blood, obtained in connection with sensitization to the hapten diphenylcyclopropenone (DPC). This chain uses TRBV28 with TRBJ2-1; 8 bases agree with TRBD1. CDR3 sequence (DNA): TGTGCCAGCAGTTTATATGGCAGGGGGCGCTTCTACAATGAGCAGTTCTTC. Translated: CASSLYGRGRFYNEQFF.